This T cell receptor (beta chain) came from a study of blood T cell repertoires in COVID-19. For the study at large: PBMCs, B-cell-depleted T cells, or T cells were the source of the cDNA or gDNA that made up the material.

TCRdb's table, derived via immunoSEQ multiplex PCR, lists solely in-frame clones and lacks some. Among 200,000 to 250,000 clones listed, roughly 84% were seen once. The TCR was taken from a woman in her 30s who had recovered from COVID-19. Material for sequencing was peripheral blood.

The CDR3 nucleotides read TGTGCCTGGAGCCCGTGGGGGAGGGACGAGCAGTACTTC. It encodes CAWSPWGRDEQYF. This sequence joins TRBV30 and TRBJ2-7, with 7 bases fitting TRBD2. Germline CDR1 GTSNPN, CDR2 SVGIG (reference sequence). The CDR3 length is 13 residues. V lost 3 bases and J lost 5; bases outside the gene matches: 7.